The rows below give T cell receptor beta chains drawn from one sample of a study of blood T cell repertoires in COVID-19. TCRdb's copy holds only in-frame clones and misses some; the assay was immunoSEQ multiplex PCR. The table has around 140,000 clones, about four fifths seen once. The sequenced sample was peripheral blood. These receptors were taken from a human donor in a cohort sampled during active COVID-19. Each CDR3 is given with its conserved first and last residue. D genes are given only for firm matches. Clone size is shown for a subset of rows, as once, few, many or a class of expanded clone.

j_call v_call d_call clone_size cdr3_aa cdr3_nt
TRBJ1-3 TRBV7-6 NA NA CASSLGQGRRNTIYF TGTGCCAGCAGCTTAGGGCAGGGGAGACGAAACACCATATATTTT
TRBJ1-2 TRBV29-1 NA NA CSVADRFGYTF TGCAGCGTCGCTGACAGGTTTGGCTACACCTTC
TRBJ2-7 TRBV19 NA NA CASSPTARQAGSSYEQYF TGTGCCAGTAGTCCTACCGCTCGACAGGCCGGTAGCTCCTACGAGCAGTACTTC
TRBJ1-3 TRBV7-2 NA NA CASSLDPSSGNTIYF TGTGCCAGCAGCTTAGATCCCAGCTCTGGAAACACCATATATTTT
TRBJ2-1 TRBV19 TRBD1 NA CASKPGTGYYNEQFF TGTGCCAGTAAGCCCGGGACAGGGTACTACAATGAGCAGTTCTTC
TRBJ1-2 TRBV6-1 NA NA CASSEGRGYGYTF TGTGCCAGCAGTGAAGGACGGGGGTATGGCTACACCTTC
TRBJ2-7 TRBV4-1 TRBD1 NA CASSQDDRGIYEQYF TGCGCCAGCAGCCAGGACGACAGGGGGATCTACGAGCAGTACTTC
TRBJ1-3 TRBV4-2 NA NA CASSQDTQTDSGNTIYF TGTGCCAGCAGCCAAGACACTCAAACCGACTCTGGAAACACCATATATTTT
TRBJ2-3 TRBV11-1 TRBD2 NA CASAVGGSADTQYF TGTGCCAGCGCCGTGGGCGGGAGCGCAGATACGCAGTATTTT
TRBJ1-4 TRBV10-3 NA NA CAISAPGVGEKLFF TGTGCCATCAGCGCTCCGGGGGTCGGTGAAAAACTGTTTTTT
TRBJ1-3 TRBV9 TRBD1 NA CASSTTGGPSGNTIYF TGTGCCAGCAGCACGACAGGGGGCCCCTCTGGAAACACCATATATTTT
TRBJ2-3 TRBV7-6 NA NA CASSLAAGFADTQYF TGTGCCAGCAGCTTAGCGGCGGGTTTTGCCGATACGCAGTATTTT
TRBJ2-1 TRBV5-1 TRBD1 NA CASTGGSSYNEQFF TGCGCCAGCACAGGGGGAAGCTCCTACAATGAGCAGTTCTTC
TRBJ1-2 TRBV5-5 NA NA CASSLGGYNYGYTF TGTGCCAGCAGCTTGGGAGGATATAACTATGGCTACACCTTC
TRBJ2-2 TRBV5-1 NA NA CASTRDTANTGELFF TGCGCCAGCACCCGGGACACCGCGAACACCGGGGAGCTGTTTTTT
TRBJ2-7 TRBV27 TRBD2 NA CASSVDPRRTSGPYEQYF TGTGCCAGCAGCGTAGACCCCAGGAGGACTAGCGGTCCCTACGAGCAGTACTTC
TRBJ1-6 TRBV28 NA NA CASSFPAGNSPLHF TGTGCCAGCAGTTTTCCGGCAGGAAATTCACCCCTCCACTTT
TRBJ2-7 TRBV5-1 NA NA CASSPSSSSSYEQYF TGCGCCAGCAGCCCGTCATCTTCGAGCTCCTACGAGCAGTACTTC
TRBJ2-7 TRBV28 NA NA CASSLPGFLIYEQYF TGTGCCAGCAGCCTACCCGGGTTCCTCATCTACGAGCAGTACTTC
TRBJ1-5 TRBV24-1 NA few CATPFDSQPQHF TGTGCCACGCCGTTTGATAGTCAGCCCCAGCATTTT
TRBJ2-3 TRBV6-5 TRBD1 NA CASQGGTDTQYF TGTGCCAGCCAGGGGGGCACAGATACGCAGTATTTT
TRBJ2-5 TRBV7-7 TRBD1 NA CASSLAGQGRETQYF TGTGCCAGCAGCTTAGCCGGACAGGGAAGGGAGACCCAGTACTTC
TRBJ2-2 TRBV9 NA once CASSVGAGTGELFF TGTGCCAGCAGCGTGGGGGCGGGCACCGGGGAGCTGTTTTTT
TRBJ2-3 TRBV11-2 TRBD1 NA CASSLDLGTGIYTDTQYF TGTGCCAGCAGCTTAGATCTTGGGACAGGGATTTACACAGATACGCAGTATTTT
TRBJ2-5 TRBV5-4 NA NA CASSLAPQGRETQYF TGTGCCAGCAGCTTGGCACCACAGGGTCGAGAGACCCAGTACTTC
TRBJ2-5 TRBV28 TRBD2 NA CAPAKREGQETQYF TGTGCCCCCGCCAAGCGGGAGGGCCAAGAGACCCAGTACTTC
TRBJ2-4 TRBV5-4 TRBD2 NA CASSPGGAAKNIQYF TGTGCCAGCAGCCCGGGAGGGGCAGCCAAAAACATTCAGTACTTC
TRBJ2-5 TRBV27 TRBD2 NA CASSFGDGLAGGETQYF TGTGCCAGCAGTTTTGGGGACGGTCTAGCGGGCGGAGAGACCCAGTACTTC
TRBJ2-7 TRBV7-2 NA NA CASSLAATETYEQYF TGTGCCAGCAGCTTAGCCGCGACAGAAACCTACGAGCAGTACTTC
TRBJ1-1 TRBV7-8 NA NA CASSSEPGSHEAFF TGTGCCAGCAGCTCTGAACCAGGATCCCACGAGGCTTTCTTT
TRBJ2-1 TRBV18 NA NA CASSPLREEQFF TGTGCCAGCTCACCACTACGCGAAGAGCAGTTCTTC
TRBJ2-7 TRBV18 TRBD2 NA CASSPILAGGSYEQYF TGTGCCAGCTCACCGATCCTAGCGGGAGGCTCCTACGAGCAGTACTTC
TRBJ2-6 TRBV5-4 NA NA CASSLGGAFGSGANVLTF TGTGCCAGCAGCTTGGGGGGCGCTTTCGGCTCTGGGGCCAACGTCCTGACTTTC
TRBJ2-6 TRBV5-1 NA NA CASSLAMGGGSGANVLTF TGCGCCAGCAGCTTGGCGATGGGAGGGGGCTCTGGGGCCAACGTCCTGACTTTC
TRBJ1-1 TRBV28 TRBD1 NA CASSPRTGTGPTEAFF TGTGCCAGCAGTCCTCGAACCGGGACAGGTCCCACTGAAGCTTTCTTT
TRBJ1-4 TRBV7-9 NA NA CASRPGQNEKLFF TGTGCCAGCAGACCAGGACAGAATGAAAAACTGTTTTTT
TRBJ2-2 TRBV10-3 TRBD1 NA CAMAADTGGAGTGELFF TGTGCCATGGCGGCTGATACAGGGGGCGCAGGTACCGGGGAGCTGTTTTTT
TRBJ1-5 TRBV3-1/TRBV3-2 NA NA CASQGQGNQPQHF TGTGCCAGCCAGGGGCAGGGGAATCAGCCCCAGCATTTT
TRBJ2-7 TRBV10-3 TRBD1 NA CAISGGGQGISYEQYF TGTGCCATCAGTGGAGGAGGACAGGGGATATCCTACGAGCAGTACTTC
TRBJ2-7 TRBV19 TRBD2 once CASSFGLAETYEQYF TGTGCCAGTAGCTTCGGACTAGCGGAAACCTACGAGCAGTACTTC
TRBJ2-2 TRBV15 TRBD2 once CATSRVTSGSVGELFF TGTGCCACCAGCAGAGTTACTAGCGGGAGTGTCGGGGAGCTGTTTTTT
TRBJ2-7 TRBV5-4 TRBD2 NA CASSFALAGTHYEQYF TGTGCCAGCAGCTTTGCGCTAGCGGGTACACACTACGAGCAGTACTTC
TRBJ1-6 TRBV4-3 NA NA CASRDGGNSPLHF TGCGCCAGCAGGGACGGGGGTAATTCACCCCTCCACTTT
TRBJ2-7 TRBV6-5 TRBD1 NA CASRDTGQGAHEQYF TGTGCCAGCAGAGATACGGGACAGGGGGCTCACGAGCAGTACTTC
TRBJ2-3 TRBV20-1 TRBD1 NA CSARAGQGGDTQYF TGCAGTGCTCGTGCGGGACAGGGTGGTGATACGCAGTATTTT
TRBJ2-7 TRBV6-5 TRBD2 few CASSYGAGGTYEQYF TGTGCCAGCAGTTACGGAGCGGGAGGGACCTACGAGCAGTACTTC